The 30 T cell receptor beta chains listed next were all sequenced from one sample in a study of glioma-infiltrating T cells. Amplification of TCR alpha and beta CDR3 regions from RNA used iRepertoire nested multiplex PCR. TCRdb reanalysed the multiplex PCR reads using MiXCR and keeps one entry per CDR3 protein. In the table there are 150,000 to 200,000 distinct CDR3 sequences, approximately 30% of which are singletons. Sequenced sample: glioma tissue, nonneoplastic brain tissue, or PBMCs (not recorded which). These receptor sequences come from a human donor with low-grade glioma or glioblastoma, undergoing nonglioma brain surgery, or in good health (not recorded which).

A few counts support this clonotype. The chain is built from TRBV5-1 and TRBJ2-3; 7 positions agree with TRBD2. This CDR3 spans 16 amino acids. V trimming: 2 bases; J trimming: 4 bases; junction bases outside the gene matches: 10. CDR1 SGHRS and CDR2 YFSETQ come from the germline V gene. The CDR3 DNA reads TGCGCCAGCAGCTTTAGGGGACTAAAGAGTTCAGATACGCAGTATTTT. Translating gives CASSFRGLKSSDTQYF. The full variable domain, with the rest looked up from reference TRBV5-1 and TRBJ2-3, is KAGVTQTPRYLIKTRGQQVTLSCSPISGHRSVSWYQQTPGQGLQFLFEYFSETQRNKGNFPGRFSGRQFSNSRSEMNVSTLELGDSALYLCASSFRGLKSSDTQYFGPGTRLTVL.

This clonotype has more than one count but fewer than ten. The chain combines TRBV12-3 or TRBV12-4 with TRBJ2-3; D is ambiguous. This CDR3 comprises 15 residues. Trimming took off 3 bases at V and 2 bases at J, with 12 bases between the two ends. CDR3 residues: CASSFLLQDTDTQYF. Written as DNA, the CDR3 is TGTGCCAGCAGTTTTTTGCTGCAGGACACAGATACGCAGTATTTT.

This clonotype has at least ten counts. The DNA of the CDR3 is TGTGCCAGCAGGCCAGGACGGACTAGCACAGATACGCAGTATTTT. Amino acid sequence: CASRPGRTSTDTQYF. This chain links TRBV6-2 or TRBV6-3 with TRBJ2-3; tentative D call: TRBD2 (5 bases). Germline V gene sequence: CDR1 MNHEY, CDR2 SVGEGT. Trimming removed 6 bases at V and 0 bases at J, with 13 bases between. The CDR3 is 15 residues long.

This clonotype was detected once. A read error may account for a junction end that differs from germline. The chain recombines TRBV6-5 with TRBJ1-1, with D hard to call. The CDR3 is 13 residues long. The germline gives CDR1 MNHEY, CDR2 SVGAGI. CDR3 nucleotide sequence: TGTGCCAGCCGTTACCGAGGTAGCACGGAAGCTTTCTTT. This encodes CASRYRGSTEAFF.

To note about this clonotype: Possible read error: a much larger clone is one base away. This chain connects TRBV27 to TRBJ2-7; the match to TRBD2 covers 7 bases. The germline V gene has CDR1 MNHEY and CDR2 SMNVEV (reference sequence). This CDR3 is built from 14 residues. As DNA, the CDR3 is TGTGCCAGCAGTGCTAGCGGTCTAATCTACGGGCAGTACTTC. Its protein product is CASSASGLIYGQYF.

This clonotype was detected ten times or more. This chain links TRBV6-1 with TRBJ1-1, with unresolved D. The CDR3 length is 14 residues. Germline assignment: CDR1 MNHNS and CDR2 SASEGT. Between the trimmed V and J ends, which lost 7 bases and 0 bases, there was a span of 12 bases. The CDR3 DNA sequence: TGTGCCAGCACCCGAGCGCGCGTGAACACTGAAGCTTTCTTT. Its protein is CASTRARVNTEAFF.

The chain links TRBV10-3 to TRBJ2-3; no clear D gene. The V gene's germline CDR1 is ENHRY and CDR2 SYGVKD. V lost 10 bases, J lost 0 bases, and 20 bases lay in between. The CDR3 consists of 16 residues. CDR3 residues: CATYKGERSSTDTQYF. In DNA form, the CDR3 reads TGTGCCACCTATAAAGGAGAGCGATCTAGCACAGATACGCAGTATTTT.

This clonotype was observed at least ten times. The chain joins TRBV7-9 to TRBJ1-3; maybe TRBD1 (5 bases). V lost 5 bases and J lost 0, with 17 bases in between. This CDR3 has 17 residues. CDR1 SEHNR and CDR2 FQNEAQ come from the germline V gene (reference sequence). CDR3 sequence (DNA): TGTGCCAGCAGCCAAGGGGACCCCCGACTCTCTGGAAACACCATATATTTT. The encoded protein is CASSQGDPRLSGNTIYF.

This clonotype was recorded many times. The chain couples TRBV4-1 to TRBJ2-3; no clear D gene. Germline CDR1 is MGHRA and CDR2 is YSYEKL. This CDR3 has 13 residues. Deletions cut 4 bases from V and 6 bases from J, with 11 bases between. CDR3 sequence (DNA): TGCGCCAGCAGCCGAACGTATAGGGATACGCAGTATTTT. Residues: CASSRTYRDTQYF.

The chain combines TRBV30 with TRBJ2-7; TRBD1 agrees at 11 bases. The CDR3 sequence is 14 residues long. The ends lost 5 bases at V and 4 bases at J; junction bases unmatched: 7. Germline CDR1 and CDR2: GTSNPN and SVGIG (reference sequence). The CDR3 reads CAWERTGGAYEQYF. The CDR3 coding sequence is TGTGCCTGGGAGCGGACAGGGGGCGCGTACGAGCAGTACTTC. The whole variable domain, remainder taken from reference TRBV30 and TRBJ2-7, is SQTIHQWPATLVQPVGSPLSLECTVEGTSNPNLYWYRQAAGRGLQLLFYSVGIGQISSEVPQNLSASRPQDRQFILSSKKLLLSDSGFYLCAWERTGGAYEQYFGPGTRLTVT.

This clonotype was counted many times. The chain links TRBV12-3 or TRBV12-4 to TRBJ2-5; D uncertain. V lost 6 bases and J 6 bases, leaving 14 bases between the germline ends. The CDR3 totals 13 residues. CDR3 sequence (DNA): TGTGCCAGCAGCTTGCAGTTGAGGCAGACCCAGTACTTC. This gives the protein CASSLQLRQTQYF.

As to this clonotype: One base away lies a much larger clone, so this may be a sequencing read error. The CDR3 does not close with the conserved phenylalanine or tryptophan, likely indicating a read error. This chain uses TRBV7-2 with TRBJ2-7; TRBD2 aligns across 9 bases. The CDR3 length is 13 residues. V was pared by 8 bases and J by 9 bases, with 11 bases of the junction left unmatched. Germline values: CDR1 SGHTA, CDR2 FQGNSA. The CDR3 loop is CASGASGIAGQYL. CDR3 nucleotide sequence: TGTGCCAGCGGCGCTAGCGGGATTGCGGGGCAGTACCTC.

In this sample, this clonotype turned up many times. The chain uses TRBV4-1 and TRBJ1-1; D remains unclear. The CDR3 runs 14 residues. Germline V gene sequence: CDR1 MGHRA, CDR2 YSYEKL. V shed 1 base and J shed 1 base, with 7 bases lying between them. The CDR3 DNA follows: TGCGCCAGCAGCCAAGTCGAGCGGAACACTGAAGCTTTCTTT. Its protein is CASSQVERNTEAFF.

This clonotype was detected many times. The chain employs TRBV6-1 and TRBJ2-1, with D possibly TRBD2 on 6 matching bases. This CDR3 has 14 residues. V was trimmed by 10 bases and J by 4 bases, leaving 17 bases between them. Germline-derived CDR1 and CDR2 are MNHNS and SASEGT. DNA for the CDR3: TGTGCCACAAAAAGCCCCGGGACTTACAATGAGCAGTTCTTC. As protein: CATKSPGTYNEQFF.

The chain recombines TRBV5-4 with TRBJ1-3; TRBD1 is a possible D gene (5 bases). This CDR3 has 16 residues. Germline-derived CDR1 and CDR2 are SGHNT and YYREEE (reference sequence). Trimming cost V 4 bases and J 4 bases, with 18 bases left between them. The CDR3 bases are TGTGCCAGCAGCCAGGGACGTGATCAAGTAGGAAACACCATATATTTT. Translation gives CASSQGRDQVGNTIYF.

A remark on this clonotype: A much larger clone is a single base away; this may be a read error. This rearrangement joins TRBV19 to TRBJ2-1; 9 bases match TRBD2. Germline values: CDR1 LNHDA, CDR2 SQIVND (reference sequence). The CDR3 sequence is 15 residues long. The CDR3 bases are TGTGCCGGTAGTTGGGCTAGCGGGGCCCACAATGAGCAGTTCTTC. It yields the protein CAGSWASGAHNEQFF.

The rearrangement links TRBV10-3 to TRBJ2-3; D remains unclear. The germline gives CDR1 ENHRY, CDR2 SYGVKD. The CDR3 length is 13 residues. The V gene lost 7 bases and the J gene lost 2 bases, with 10 bases spanning the gap. The chain's CDR3 is CAIMTYDTDTQYF. The CDR3 nucleotides read TGTGCCATCATGACTTATGACACAGATACGCAGTATTTT.

This rearrangement joins TRBV4-3 to TRBJ1-3, with D perhaps TRBD1 (5 bases). This CDR3 has 18 residues. V lost 0 bases, J lost 0 bases, and 15 bases lay in between. CDR1 LGHNA and CDR2 YSLEER come from the germline V gene. CDR3 bases: TGCGCCAGCAGCCAAGATGGGGGGAACTTCAACTCTGGAAACACCATATATTTT. This encodes CASSQDGGNFNSGNTIYF.

At least ten counts were recorded for this clonotype. An end of the junction does not agree with germline; a read error may underlie this. The chain carries TRBV18 and TRBJ1-2; 7 bases match TRBD1. The CDR3 is 15 residues long. Germline V gene sequence: CDR1 KGHSH, CDR2 LQKENI. This chain's CDR3 is CASSPPLTGPTILGF. The CDR3 DNA reads as TGTGCCAGCTCACCCCCATTGACAGGGCCGACCATCTTGGGCTTC.

This clonotype was counted many times. The chain uses TRBV27 and TRBJ1-6, with D perhaps matching TRBD1 (6 bases). CDR1 is MNHEY, CDR2 SMNVEV, per germline (reference sequence). Trimming stripped 6 bases from V and 5 bases from J, with 17 bases between. The CDR3 totals 16 residues. CDR3 nucleotide sequence: TGTGCCAGCAGAAGGGAGAAGGCAGGGGATAATTCACCCCTCCACTTT. It codes for CASRREKAGDNSPLHF.

This clonotype has at least ten counts. The chain carries TRBV6-2 or TRBV6-3 and TRBJ2-5; perhaps D is TRBD1 or TRBD2 (5 bases each). Germline assignment: CDR1 MNHEY and CDR2 SVGEGT. Trimming shortened V by 6 bases and J by 1 base, and 15 bases separated the two germline ends. The CDR3 is 15 amino acids. This CDR3 is CASRPFRDGQETQYF. CDR3 DNA sequence: TGTGCCAGCAGACCCTTCCGGGACGGCCAAGAGACCCAGTACTTC.

For this clonotype: A much larger clone differs by one base, so this may be a read error. V and J are TRBV7-2 and TRBJ2-5; 7 bases map to TRBD1. The CDR3 has 15 amino acids. V dropped 10 bases and J dropped 2; count of bases not matched to a gene: 13. Germline CDR1 is SGHTA and CDR2 is FQGNSA. The CDR3 bases are TGTGCCATCACGAGAACCGGGACAGCACAAGAGACCCAGTACTTC. Protein: CAITRTGTAQETQYF.

This clonotype has at least ten counts. The gene calls are TRBV6-6 and TRBJ2-7, with D perhaps matching TRBD2 (5 bases). The V end was cut by 0 bases, the J end by 4 bases, with 19 bases between. Germline CDR1 reads MNHNY; CDR2 reads SVGAGI (reference sequence). The CDR3 is made up of 17 amino acids. The CDR3 protein is CASSYSKKGVEFYEQYF. The CDR3 DNA sequence: TGTGCCAGCAGTTACTCGAAAAAGGGAGTAGAGTTTTACGAGCAGTACTTC.

This clonotype was seen ten or more times. This chain uses TRBV12-3 or TRBV12-4 with TRBJ1-1; 8 nucleotides agree with TRBD1. The CDR3 spans 15 residues. The V segment lost 6 bases and the J segment 4 bases; nucleotides outside the gene matches: 10. CDR3 sequence reads: CASRLDRDGSTEAFF. In DNA form, the CDR3 reads TGTGCCAGCAGGCTGGACAGGGACGGTAGCACTGAAGCTTTCTTT.

For this clonotype: Given a much more abundant clone one base away, this may be a read error. The V and J genes are TRBV19 and TRBJ1-1; D remains unclear. V was pared by 7 bases and J by 5 bases, with 14 bases between. This CDR3 has 13 residues. CDR1 is LNHDA, CDR2 SQIVND, per germline (reference sequence). Here the CDR3 DNA reads TGTGCCAGTACCTCCCTTAAGAGGACTGAAGCTTTCTTT. This codes for CASTSLKRTEAFF.

This clonotype was seen many times. V and J are TRBV6-5 and TRBJ2-7; 10 bases line up with TRBD1. Germline-derived CDR1 and CDR2 are MNHEY and SVGAGI. Unmatched junction bases numbered 7, after V lost 2 bases and J lost 3 bases. This CDR3 has 16 amino acids. CDR3 nucleotides: TGTGCCAGCAGTTACGCAAGACAGGGGGCCATCTACGAGCAGTACTTC. Residues: CASSYARQGAIYEQYF.

This clonotype has a handful of counts. A read error may account for a junction end that differs from germline. The chain uses TRBV7-9 and TRBJ2-7; 7 bases fit TRBD1. The CDR3 runs to 15 residues. CDR1 and CDR2 (germline): SEHNR, FQNEAQ (reference sequence). For the CDR3, the DNA is TGTGCCAGCAGCGTAGCCCCAGGGGGATTGTACGAGCAGTACTTC. Its translation: CASSVAPGGLYEQYF.

In its sample, this clonotype was seen many times. The chain has TRBV20-1 and TRBJ2-7, with no clear D. With 3 bases removed from V and 0 bases from J, the gap between germline ends came to 15 bases. CDR1 and CDR2 (germline): DFQATT, SNEGSKA (reference sequence). The length of the CDR3 is 15 residues. CDR3 sequence: CSARDPRLGSYEQYF. CDR3 DNA: TGCAGTGCTAGGGACCCCAGACTGGGCTCCTACGAGCAGTACTTC.

To note about this clonotype: This may be a read error, as it is one base from a much larger clone. The chain employs TRBV9 and TRBJ2-2; TRBD1 might be the D (5 bases). V lost 6 bases and J lost 6, with 12 bases in between. The CDR3 has 13 amino acids. Looked up from germline, CDR1 is SGDLS and CDR2 is YYNGEE. This CDR3 reads CASIARVAGELFF. The CDR3 DNA sequence: TGTGCCAGCATCGCCAGGGTTGCCGGGGAGCTGTTTTTT.

This clonotype has at least ten counts. V and J are TRBV7-2 and TRBJ1-2; maybe TRBD1 (5 bases). Trimming stripped 0 bases from V and 11 bases from J, with 16 bases between. Germline V gene data show CDR1 as SGHTA and CDR2 as FQGNSA. The CDR3 covers 14 residues. In nucleotides, the CDR3 is TGTGCCAGCAGCTTAGCGCCTGATGGGGGGGGATACACCTTC. Amino acids: CASSLAPDGGGYTF.